Below are 27 T cell receptor beta chains sequenced from a single sample in a study of cytomegalovirus exposure and HLA in healthy donors. This PCR relied on a set of 60 Vbeta primers and 13 Jbeta primers. TCRdb's copy holds only in-frame clones and misses some; the assay was immunoSEQ multiplex PCR. Counted here are roughly 100,000 clones, 12% to 15% occurring once; the ten biggest clones make up around 0.86%. Sequenced material: PBMCs. These receptors originate from a female donor in good health and CMV-seronegative.

This clone turned up a few times. CDR3 sequence (DNA): TGTGCCAGCGGATCGACAGGGATCTATGGCTACACCTTC. Translated: CASGSTGIYGYTF. The chain has TRBV7-9 and TRBJ1-2; 7 bases map to TRBD1. This CDR3 region has 13 residues. The junction had 7 bases not matched to a gene; V was cut back by 8 bases and J by 4 bases. Germline V gene sequence: CDR1 SEHNR, CDR2 FQNEAQ (reference sequence).

This clone was detected only a few times. The chain has TRBV7-9 and TRBJ2-7; TRBD2 agrees at 7 bases. V lost 5 bases to trimming and J lost 2 bases; unmatched junction nucleotides: 6. Germline values: CDR1 SEHNR, CDR2 FQNEAQ (reference sequence). This CDR3 has 14 amino acids. The CDR3 nucleotides are TGTGCCAGCAGCGACTCGGGACTACCCTACGAGCAGTACTTC. Amino acids: CASSDSGLPYEQYF.

The rearrangement uses TRBV7-9 and TRBJ2-4; 9 bases line up with TRBD1. The CDR3 loop spans 15 amino acids. Germline V gene sequence: CDR1 SEHNR, CDR2 FQNEAQ (reference sequence). Germline trimming cut 5 bases from V and 3 bases from J; bases unmatched to any gene: 5. DNA of the CDR3: TGTGCCAGCAGCCCCGGGGACAGGGTCAAAAACATTCAGTACTTC. Translation gives CASSPGDRVKNIQYF.

This clone was picked up a small number of times. The chain is built from TRBV7-9 and TRBJ1-2; 7 nucleotides match TRBD1. Germline CDR1 is SEHNR and CDR2 is FQNEAQ (reference sequence). V was clipped by 4 bases and J by 5 bases; unmatched bases: 7. CDR3 length: 14 amino acids. CDR3 protein: CASSSLQGEYGYTF. The CDR3, as DNA: TGTGCCAGCAGCTCACTCCAGGGGGAATATGGCTACACCTTC.

This clone was observed a few times. The genes are TRBV5-6 and TRBJ1-6, with D maybe TRBD1 (5 bases). Trimming took 4 bases from V and 8 from J, leaving 10 bases between them. This CDR3 spans 13 amino acids. Per the germline V gene, CDR1 is SGHDT and CDR2 is YYEEEE. The CDR3 loop reads CASSPGGYSPLHF. The CDR3 nucleotides are TGTGCCAGCAGCCCCGGGGGATATTCACCCCTCCACTTT.

The V call is TRBV6-4, the J call TRBJ2-7; 10 nucleotides match TRBD1. The V gene end was trimmed by 3 bases and the J gene end by 6 bases; junction bases not matched to a gene: 8. Germline CDR1 and CDR2: MRHNA and SNTAGT. The CDR3 is 15 amino acids. CDR3 sequence reads: CASSELRQGASEQYF. The CDR3 coding sequence is TGTGCCAGCAGTGAGTTGAGACAGGGGGCGTCCGAGCAGTACTTC.

This chain joins TRBV29-1 and TRBJ2-3; D might be TRBD2 (5 bases). CDR3 length equals 15 residues. The germline V and J ends were trimmed by 2 bases and 2 bases, with 14 bases remaining between them. Germline loops: CDR1 SQVTM, CDR2 ANQGSEA. This chain's CDR3 is CSVEFHKRTTDTQYF. CDR3 nucleotides: TGCAGCGTTGAATTTCATAAGCGGACCACAGATACGCAGTATTTT.

This clone appeared a few times. The genes are TRBV15 and TRBJ2-7, with TRBD2 matching over 11 bases. The CDR3 sequence is 17 residues long. In germline, CDR1 is LNHNV, CDR2 YYDKDF (reference sequence). With 2 bases clipped from V and 3 bases from J, the junction kept 9 bases outside the gene matches. The CDR3 nucleotides read TGTGCCACCAGCAGAACGCCAAGTAGCGGGAGGGGCTACGAGCAGTACTTC. This sequence encodes CATSRTPSSGRGYEQYF.

There are a few counts of this clone. This chain joins TRBV28 and TRBJ2-5, with TRBD1 matching over 8 bases. Germline lookup yields CDR1 MDHEN and CDR2 SYDVKM. After removal of 8 bases from V and 5 bases from J, the junction contained 13 bases not matched to a gene. The length of the CDR3 is 15 residues. The CDR3 is CASGQGFPRRETQYF. CDR3 sequence (DNA): TGTGCCAGCGGACAGGGTTTTCCAAGGAGGGAGACCCAGTACTTC. The full variable domain, with the rest looked up from reference TRBV28 and TRBJ2-5, is DVKVTQSSRYLVKRTGEKVFLECVQDMDHENMFWYRQDPGLGLRLIYFSYDVKMKEKGDIPEGYSVSREKKERFSLILESASTNQTSMYLCASGQGFPRRETQYFGPGTRLLVL.

The chain is built from TRBV28 and TRBJ1-4; possibly TRBD1 for D (6 bases). The CDR3 spans 13 residues. V lost 4 bases and J lost 8, with 11 bases in between. Germline V gene sequence: CDR1 MDHEN, CDR2 SYDVKM. The CDR3 sequence: CASSSQGTEKLFF. DNA for the CDR3: TGTGCCAGCAGTTCCCAGGGGACGGAAAAACTGTTTTTT. Supplemented by reference TRBV28 and TRBJ1-4, the full variable domain reads DVKVTQSSRYLVKRTGEKVFLECVQDMDHENMFWYRQDPGLGLRLIYFSYDVKMKEKGDIPEGYSVSREKKERFSLILESASTNQTSMYLCASSSQGTEKLFFGSGTQLSVL.

This clone showed up just a few times. The chain has TRBV4-3 and TRBJ2-7, with D possibly being TRBD1 (6 bases). The length of the CDR3 is 15 residues. Germline V gene lookup returns CDR1 LGHNA and CDR2 YSLEER. Trimming removed 1 base at V and 3 bases at J, with 13 bases between. For the CDR3, the DNA is TGCGCCAGCAGCCAAGCCGGGACAAACTTCTACGAGCAGTACTTC. Its protein is CASSQAGTNFYEQYF.

In its sample, this clone was seen a few times. J is TRBJ1-1 and V is TRBV7-9; D uncertain. The CDR3 contains 14 residues. The V and J ends lost 1 base and 2 bases respectively, with 8 bases between them. The germline CDR1 and CDR2 sequences are SEHNR and FQNEAQ (reference sequence). The CDR3 loop reads CASSLGEQNTEAFF. CDR3 bases: TGTGCCAGCAGCTTAGGGGAGCAAAACACTGAAGCTTTCTTT.

This chain links TRBV11-2 with TRBJ2-3, with 9 bases identical to TRBD2. The CDR3 is 16 amino acids. V lost 1 base and J lost 3; bases outside the gene matches: 5. Germline-derived CDR1 and CDR2 are SGHAT and FQNNGV. This CDR3 reads CASSLVGSGRTDTQYF. The CDR3 nucleotides are TGTGCCAGCAGCTTAGTGGGTAGCGGGAGAACAGATACGCAGTATTTT.

The rearrangement uses TRBV27 and TRBJ2-7, with TRBD1 as a possible D gene (5 bases). This CDR3 has 13 residues. Germline V gives CDR1 MNHEY, CDR2 SMNVEV (reference sequence). V lost 7 bases, J lost 0 bases, and 10 bases lay in between. The CDR3 sequence is CASIDRFSYEQYF. The CDR3 nucleotides read TGTGCCAGCATCGACAGATTCTCCTACGAGCAGTACTTC.

There are a few counts of this clone. V is TRBV30 and J is TRBJ1-3; 12 nucleotides line up with TRBD1. J lost 2 bases, V lost 3 bases, and 8 bases had no gene match. CDR3 length equals 17 residues. Germline CDR1 and CDR2: GTSNPN and SVGIG (reference sequence). CDR3 loop: CAWSGPGQGAPGNTIYF. As DNA, the CDR3 is TGTGCCTGGAGCGGGCCGGGACAGGGGGCCCCTGGAAACACCATATATTTT.

J is TRBJ2-1 and V is TRBV6-5; possible D gene TRBD2, 6 bases. CDR1 and CDR2 (germline): MNHEY, SVGAGI. Trimming pared 6 bases from V and 9 bases from J, leaving 15 bases between. CDR3 length equals 13 residues. The DNA for the CDR3 is TGTGCCAGCAGCCGCATCCCCGGGGGTGAGCAGTTCTTC. It encodes CASSRIPGGEQFF.

This clone was counted only a few times. The chain is built from TRBV7-9 and TRBJ1-2; D uncertain. Germline V gene data show CDR1 as SEHNR and CDR2 as FQNEAQ (reference sequence). CDR3 length equals 14 residues. Deletions cut 1 base from V and 1 base from J, with 7 bases between. CDR3 residues: CASSLGQVNYGYTF. In nucleotides, the CDR3 is TGTGCCAGCAGCTTAGGGCAGGTTAACTATGGCTACACCTTC.

The chain employs TRBV5-6 and TRBJ2-7; possible D gene TRBD2, 6 bases. V lost 0 bases and J lost 0, with 13 bases in between. The CDR3 runs to 16 residues. In germline, CDR1 is SGHDT, CDR2 YYEEEE. DNA of the CDR3: TGTGCCAGCAGCTTGGTGGGCGGGGCTTACTCCTACGAGCAGTACTTC. This translates into CASSLVGGAYSYEQYF.

The J gene is TRBJ2-5, the V gene TRBV6-1, with TRBD2 matching 7 bases. Matching the DNA end better, TRBJ2-7 makes the J call doubtful. This CDR3 comprises 16 residues. The germline CDR1 and CDR2 sequences are MNHNS and SASEGT. CDR3 protein: CASSEANPSSGYEQYF. The CDR3 DNA reads TGTGCCAGCAGTGAAGCGAACCCCTCTAGCGGTTACGAGCAGTACTTC.

This chain uses TRBV11-3 with TRBJ2-3; D ambiguous. The CDR3 runs to 13 residues. Trimming took 4 bases from V and 10 from J, leaving 15 bases between them. Germline assignment: CDR1 SGHNT and CDR2 YENEEA. The CDR3: CASSYQHGWPQYF. The CDR3 DNA sequence: TGTGCCAGCAGCTATCAACACGGGTGGCCGCAGTATTTT.

The chain combines TRBV11-2 with TRBJ1-5; no definite D call. Trimming pared 8 bases from V and 7 bases from J, leaving 12 bases between. The CDR3 loop spans 12 amino acids. Germline loops: CDR1 SGHAT, CDR2 FQNNGV. The CDR3 reads CASQDHPQPQHF. The CDR3 coding sequence is TGTGCCAGCCAGGATCATCCCCAGCCCCAGCATTTT.

This chain uses TRBV30 with TRBJ1-5; possibly TRBD1 for D (6 bases). Germline V gene sequence: CDR1 GTSNPN, CDR2 SVGIG (reference sequence). V was clipped by 0 bases and J by 4 bases, with 28 bases between them. The CDR3 runs 20 residues. The CDR3 DNA reads as TGTGCCTGGAGTGTACCCACGGGGGGCCGGCCGTCCATCCTAAATCAGCCCCAGCATTTT. Translated: CAWSVPTGGRPSILNQPQHF.

The genes are TRBV7-9 and TRBJ2-7; a possible D gene is TRBD2 (6 bases). The CDR3 is 18 amino acids. Germline lookup yields CDR1 SEHNR and CDR2 FQNEAQ (reference sequence). V lost 6 bases to trimming and J lost 0 bases, with 24 bases between them. This CDR3 reads CASSLKGSGWLSSYEQYF. CDR3 nucleotides: TGTGCCAGCAGTTTGAAAGGTAGCGGATGGCTAAGCTCCTACGAGCAGTACTTC.

For the CDR3, the DNA is TGCGCCAGCAGCCAAACAGGGGTCTTAAATCAGCCCCAGCATTTT. Protein sequence: CASSQTGVLNQPQHF. This rearrangement joins TRBV4-1 to TRBJ1-5; 7 bases align to TRBD1. V trimming: 2 bases; J trimming: 4 bases; junction bases outside the gene matches: 5. CDR3 length: 15 amino acids. CDR1 is MGHRA, CDR2 YSYEKL, per germline.

The J gene is TRBJ1-4, the V gene TRBV29-1; possibly TRBD1 for D (6 bases). The germline CDR1 and CDR2 sequences are SQVTM and ANQGSEA. V was cut by 6 bases and J by 1 base, with 9 bases left in between. This CDR3 contains 13 residues. The CDR3 sequence is CSVAQGTNEKLFF. The CDR3 DNA reads TGCAGCGTGGCACAGGGAACTAATGAAAAACTGTTTTTT.

This rearrangement joins TRBV19 to TRBJ1-2, with TRBD1 identical over 12 bases. The CDR3 spans 16 residues. V was pared by 7 bases and J by 4 bases, with 10 bases of the junction left unmatched. CDR1 and CDR2 from the germline V gene are LNHDA and SQIVND (reference sequence). CDR3 amino acids: CASTPGQGARGYGYTF. For the CDR3, the DNA is TGTGCCAGTACCCCGGGACAGGGGGCGAGAGGCTATGGCTACACCTTC.

This clone was seen a few times. The V gene is TRBV6-5, the J gene TRBJ2-5, with 7 bases that match TRBD1. This CDR3 comprises 14 residues. V trimming: 8 bases; J trimming: 6 bases; junction bases outside the gene matches: 12. CDR1 and CDR2 (germline): MNHEY, SVGAGI. For the CDR3, the DNA is TGTGCCAGCGACCCGACAGGGATGAGAAAGACCCAGTACTTC. Amino acids: CASDPTGMRKTQYF.